This TCR beta chain was recorded in a study of radiotherapy plus CTLA-4 blockade in lung cancer (dated by TCRdb to 2017 to 2018). A note on the overall study: Objective responses were observed in 15% to 20% of enrolled patients, and disease control was achieved in 31%. The research as a whole found: Increased serum interferon-beta after radiation, together with early dynamic changes in blood T cell clones, were reported to be the strongest predictors of response. TCR clones derived from tumors expanded in peripheral blood after treatment with radiotherapy and ipilimumab.

V and J are trimmed by 2 bases and 1 base, and the gene matches miss 4 bases of the junction. The germline V gene sets CDR1 to SGHRS and CDR2 to YFSETQ. The CDR3 numbers 16 residues from cysteine through phenylalanine. Only the CDR3 region is kept as DNA, spanning 48 bases read in frame from base 1. The method was the immunoSEQ multiplex PCR assay. Drawn from immuneACCESS, this table holds only the in-frame rearrangements with V and J called that TCRdb kept. Clones are partly lost; checked studies trace under half to an unresolved V gene and leave the rest unexplained. The sample table holds some 110,000 clones, of which 75% to 80% were seen once. The top ten hold 5.2% of the sample. The study evaluated CTLA-4 blockade (ipilimumab) given together with focal radiation therapy in patients who had chemo-refractory metastatic non-small-cell lung cancer. Turning to this clone: Its antigen target is currently unknown. No much larger clone is present one base from it, and per-base qualities are unavailable.

This specimen was peripheral blood, taken from a patient treated with radiotherapy plus ipilimumab. The sequence links TRBV5-1 to TRBJ2-5; 11 bases in between match TRBD2. The receptor was isolated from a human donor with non-small cell lung cancer who had a partial response to radiotherapy plus ipilimumab. The DNA sequence reads TGCGCCAGCAGCTTAGGGCTAGCGGGAGGCCAAGAGACCCAGTACTTC. It specifies CASSLGLAGGQETQYF. The full variable domain, with segments outside the CDR3 supplied by the reference TRBV5-1 and TRBJ2-5 proteins, appears as KAGVTQTPRYLIKTRGQQVTLSCSPISGHRSVSWYQQTPGQGLQFLFEYFSETQRNKGNFPGRFSGRQFSNSRSEMNVSTLELGDSALYLCASSLGLAGGQETQYFGPGTRLLVL.